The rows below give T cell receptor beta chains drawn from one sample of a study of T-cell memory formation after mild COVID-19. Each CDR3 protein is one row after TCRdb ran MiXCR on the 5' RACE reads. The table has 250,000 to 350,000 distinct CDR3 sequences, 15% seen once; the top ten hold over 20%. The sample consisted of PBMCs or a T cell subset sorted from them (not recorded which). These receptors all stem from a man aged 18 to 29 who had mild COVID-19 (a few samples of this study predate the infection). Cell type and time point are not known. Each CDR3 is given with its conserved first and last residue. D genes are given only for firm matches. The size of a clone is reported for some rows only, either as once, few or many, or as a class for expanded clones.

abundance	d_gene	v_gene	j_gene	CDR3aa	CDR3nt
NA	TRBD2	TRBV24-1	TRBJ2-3	CTTSDRGGTDTQYF	TGTACCACCAGTGATCGGGGGGGCACAGATACGCAGTATTTT
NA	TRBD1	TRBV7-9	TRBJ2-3	CASSPSTGGDTDTQYF	TGTGCCAGCAGCCCCTCGACAGGGGGCGACACAGATACGCAGTATTTT
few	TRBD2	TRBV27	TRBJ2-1	CASSFYPRGTSGVNEQFF	TGTGCCAGCAGTTTCTATCCCCGGGGGACTAGCGGGGTTAATGAGCAGTTCTTC
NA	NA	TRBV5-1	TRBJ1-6	CASSLVGSQYSPLHF	TGCGCCAGCAGCTTGGTGGGCAGCCAGTATTCACCCCTCCACTTT
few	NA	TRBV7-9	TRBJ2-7	CASSFPGLAYEQYF	TGTGCCAGCAGCTTTCCGGGCCTGGCCTACGAGCAGTACTTC
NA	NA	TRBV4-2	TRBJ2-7	CAPAHPYEQYF	TGTGCCCCCGCACATCCCTACGAGCAGTACTTC
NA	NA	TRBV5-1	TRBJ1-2	CASSLGEPYGYTF	TGCGCCAGCAGCCTGGGGGAACCATATGGCTACACCTTC
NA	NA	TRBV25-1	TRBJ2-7	CASSENGYEQYF	TGTGCCAGCAGTGAAAATGGGTACGAGCAGTACTTC
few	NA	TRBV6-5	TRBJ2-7	CASSPRTSYEQYF	TGTGCCAGCAGTCCCAGGACCTCGTACGAGCAGTACTTC
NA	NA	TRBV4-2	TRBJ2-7	CASRVQGSSYEQYF	TGTGCCAGCAGAGTGCAGGGGAGCTCCTACGAGCAGTACTTC
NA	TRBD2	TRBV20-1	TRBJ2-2	CSARGGAGTTISGELFF	TGCAGTGCTAGAGGCGGGGCCGGGACTACGATCTCCGGGGAGCTGTTTTTT
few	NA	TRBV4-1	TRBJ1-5	CASSQEPTVHSNQPQHF	TGCGCCAGCAGCCAAGAGCCGACAGTACATAGCAATCAGCCCCAGCATTTT
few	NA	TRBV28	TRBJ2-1	CASSLSFGEYNEQFF	TGTGCCAGCAGTTTAAGTTTTGGTGAATACAATGAGCAGTTCTTC
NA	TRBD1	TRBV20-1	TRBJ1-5	CSAYRGTQPQHF	TGCAGTGCTTACAGGGGTACCCAGCCCCAGCATTTT
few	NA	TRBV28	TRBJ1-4	CASGDGVRRKLFF	TGTGCCAGCGGAGACGGTGTTCGTAGAAAACTGTTTTTT
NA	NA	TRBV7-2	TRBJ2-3	CASSLNPGRGRTDTQYF	TGTGCCAGCAGCTTAAACCCCGGGAGGGGGCGCACAGATACGCAGTATTTT
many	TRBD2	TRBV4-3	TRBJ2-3	CASSQRTSGSTDTQYF	TGCGCCAGCAGCCAACGGACTAGCGGCAGCACAGATACGCAGTATTTT
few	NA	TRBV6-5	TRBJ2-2	CASSYSPGGGTGELFF	TGTGCCAGCAGTTACTCCCCAGGCGGTGGCACCGGGGAGCTGTTTTTT
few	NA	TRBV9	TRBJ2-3	CASSVATAWDTQYF	TGTGCCAGCAGCGTAGCCACAGCTTGGGATACGCAGTATTTT
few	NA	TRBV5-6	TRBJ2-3	CASSLQPYRAPTDTQYF	TGTGCCAGCAGCCTCCAACCCTACAGGGCTCCCACAGATACGCAGTATTTT
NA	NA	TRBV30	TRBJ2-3	CAWSGDDRRTDTQYF	TGTGCCTGGAGTGGGGACGATAGGCGCACAGATACGCAGTATTTT
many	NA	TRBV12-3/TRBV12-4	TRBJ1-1	CASRGIMNTEAFF	TGTGCCAGCAGAGGGATTATGAACACTGAAGCTTTCTTT
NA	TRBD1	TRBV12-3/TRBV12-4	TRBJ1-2	CASTLDRGSVTF	TGTGCCAGCACCCTGGACAGGGGGTCGGTCACCTTC
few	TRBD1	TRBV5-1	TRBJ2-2	CASSFRGLNTGELFF	TGCGCCAGCAGCTTTAGGGGGCTGAACACCGGGGAGCTGTTTTTT
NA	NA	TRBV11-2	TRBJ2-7	CASSASSTRDEQYF	TGTGCCAGCAGCGCAAGCTCGACCCGAGACGAGCAGTACTTC
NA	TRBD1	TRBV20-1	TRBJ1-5	CSARTGGDQPQHF	TGCAGTGCTAGGACAGGGGGAGATCAGCCCCAGCATTTT
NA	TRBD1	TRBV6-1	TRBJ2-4	CASSFGQGSIQYF	TGTGCCAGCAGTTTTGGACAGGGGAGCATTCAGTACTTC
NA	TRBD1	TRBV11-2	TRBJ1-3	CASSQGQGAYGTGNTIYF	TGTGCCAGCAGCCAAGGACAGGGGGCTTACGGAACTGGAAACACCATATATTTT
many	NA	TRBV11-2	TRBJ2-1	CASSLGGTPYNEQFF	TGTGCCAGCAGCTTAGGCGGGACCCCTTACAATGAGCAGTTCTTC
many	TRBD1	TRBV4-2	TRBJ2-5	CASSHGAQGAWETQYF	TGTGCCAGCAGCCACGGGGCCCAGGGGGCCTGGGAGACCCAGTACTTC
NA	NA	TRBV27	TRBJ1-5	CASSSWDQPQHF	TGTGCCAGCAGTTCGTGGGACCAGCCCCAGCATTTT
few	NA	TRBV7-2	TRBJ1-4	CASRKEGGGTNEKLFF	TGTGCCAGCAGGAAGGAGGGCGGGGGGACTAATGAAAAACTGTTTTTT
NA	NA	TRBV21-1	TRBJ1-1	CASSTGIMNTEAFF	TGTGCCAGCAGCACAGGGATCATGAACACTGAAGCTTTCTTT
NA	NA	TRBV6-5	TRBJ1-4	CASRSRQENEKLFF	TGTGCCAGCAGGTCGCGACAGGAAAATGAAAAACTGTTTTTT
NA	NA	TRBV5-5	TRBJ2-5	CASDPGRSLGTQYF	TGTGCCTCTGACCCGGGCAGGTCATTAGGGACCCAGTACTTC
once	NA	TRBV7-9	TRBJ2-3	CASSFVGRSTDTQYF	TGTGCCAGCAGCTTTGTGGGGAGAAGCACAGATACGCAGTATTTT
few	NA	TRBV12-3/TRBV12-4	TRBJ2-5	CASSFSGTLEETQYF	TGTGCCAGCAGTTTCTCCGGGACTCTTGAGGAGACCCAGTACTTC